A single sample is the source of the 13 T cell receptor beta chains below, sequenced in a study of T cell repertoires in cytomegalovirus infection. TCRdb reanalysed the reads using MiXCR and keeps one entry per CDR3 protein. The profile shows around 740,000 distinct CDR3 sequences, approximately 40% of them singletons. The sample comprised PBMCs. Source of these receptors: a human donor in good health (CMV status not recorded). Some clones in this sample may be carry-over from other donors' samples.

This clonotype was seen a handful of times. In nucleotides, the CDR3 is TGTGCCAGCAGTTGGGGATCCACCGGGGAGCTGTTTTTT. Its protein product is CASSWGSTGELFF. The rearrangement joins TRBV6-1 to TRBJ2-2; D gene unclear. The CDR3 contains 13 residues. V was pared by 5 bases and J by 4 bases, with 8 bases between. In germline, CDR1 is MNHNS, CDR2 SASEGT.

The sample holds many counts of this clonotype. The J gene is TRBJ1-1, the V gene TRBV19; D not certain. The CDR3 is 16 amino acids. The germline gives CDR1 LNHDA, CDR2 SQIVND (reference sequence). V lost 7 bases to trimming and J lost 0 bases, with 18 bases between them. CDR3 sequence (DNA): TGTGCCAGTAAAAGGCCCCTGGCGGACCTGAACACTGAAGCTTTCTTT. Residues: CASKRPLADLNTEAFF. Complete variable domain (other parts from reference TRBV19 and TRBJ1-1): DGGITQSPKYLFRKEGQNVTLSCEQNLNHDAMYWYRQDPGQGLRLIYYSQIVNDFQKGDIAEGYSVSREKKESFPLTVTSAQKNPTAFYLCASKRPLADLNTEAFFGQGTRLTVV.

As regards this clonotype: The CDR3 does not end in the conserved phenylalanine or tryptophan, so this is likely a read error. The chain carries TRBV7-6 and TRBJ2-1, with a possible D match to TRBD2 (6 bases). Germline CDR1 and CDR2: SGHVS and FNYEAQ. V was pared by 3 bases and J by 7 bases, with 16 bases between. The CDR3 loop spans 15 amino acids. The CDR3 protein is CASSFRHLACNEQFL. DNA of the CDR3: TGTGCCAGCAGCTTTAGGCACCTAGCGTGTAATGAGCAGTTCTTA.

This clonotype was detected a few times. CDR3 amino acids: CASSLQGAKETQYF. The CDR3 DNA reads as TGTGCCAGCAGTCTCCAGGGGGCTAAAGAGACCCAGTACTTC. V usage is TRBV28 and J usage is TRBJ2-5, with TRBD1 identical over 8 bases. The V gene's germline CDR1 is MDHEN and CDR2 SYDVKM. The CDR3 consists of 14 residues. V lost 5 bases, J lost 3 bases, and 5 bases stayed unmatched.

The gene calls are TRBV14 and TRBJ2-3; D gene unclear. CDR3 length: 14 amino acids. The germline CDR1 and CDR2 sequences are SGHDN and FVKESK. V was cut by 0 bases and J by 5 bases, with 9 bases left in between. The CDR3 spells CASSQERALDTQYF. The CDR3 nucleotides are TGTGCCAGCAGCCAAGAACGGGCTCTAGATACGCAGTATTTT.

The sample holds a few counts of this clonotype. This chain connects TRBV28 to TRBJ2-3, with TRBD2 matching over 13 bases. Germline CDR1 MDHEN, CDR2 SYDVKM. The CDR3 spans 18 residues. After removal of 4 bases from V and 2 bases from J, the junction contained 9 bases not matched to a gene. The CDR3 loop reads CASSSGTSGATHTDTQYF. CDR3 coding DNA: TGTGCCAGCAGTTCCGGGACTAGCGGGGCCACACACACAGATACGCAGTATTTT.

This chain uses TRBV5-1 with TRBJ2-1; 11 positions agree with TRBD2. The CDR3 runs 17 residues. From germline, CDR1 is SGHRS and CDR2 YFSETQ. V shed 2 bases and J 11 bases; nucleotides not matched to a gene: 15. The CDR3 coding sequence is TGCGCCAGCAGCTTTCCAACGACTAGCGGGATATATACACAGCAGTTCTTC. Protein: CASSFPTTSGIYTQQFF. Full variable domain (remainder filled in from reference TRBV5-1 and TRBJ2-1): KAGVTQTPRYLIKTRGQQVTLSCSPISGHRSVSWYQQTPGQGLQFLFEYFSETQRNKGNFPGRFSGRQFSNSRSEMNVSTLELGDSALYLCASSFPTTSGIYTQQFFGPGTRLTVL.

This clonotype turned up a few times. The chain links TRBV15 to TRBJ2-7; 9 bases are a match to TRBD1. CDR1 LNHNV and CDR2 YYDKDF come from the germline V gene (reference sequence). The CDR3 contains 16 residues. The trim removed 3 bases at V and 5 bases at J, leaving 11 bases unmatched. CDR3 bases: TGTGCCACCAGCAGCGAGACCGGGACAGGGAGGGACGAGCAGTACTTC. Residues: CATSSETGTGRDEQYF.

The chain recombines TRBV4-2 with TRBJ1-2; maybe TRBD1 (5 bases). Trimming shortened V by 0 bases and J by 4 bases, and 18 bases separated the two germline ends. The CDR3 extends over 17 amino acids. In germline, CDR1 is LGHNA, CDR2 YNFKEQ. CDR3 sequence reads: CASSQDLHVGDRYGYTF. The CDR3 DNA sequence: TGTGCCAGCAGCCAAGATCTGCACGTTGGGGACCGCTATGGCTACACCTTC.

CDR3 protein: CATSNEGKGEDTQYF. In nucleotides, the CDR3 is TGTGCCACCAGCAACGAGGGGAAGGGAGAAGATACGCAGTATTTT. The V call is TRBV15, the J call TRBJ2-3; the D gene could be TRBD1 or TRBD2 (5 bases each). Germline values: CDR1 LNHNV, CDR2 YYDKDF (reference sequence). Trimming took 4 bases from V and 5 from J, leaving 16 bases between them. The CDR3 loop spans 15 amino acids.

The rearrangement links TRBV15 to TRBJ2-5, with a possible D match to TRBD1 (5 bases). The V end lost 3 bases, the J end lost 4 bases, and 15 bases lay between the germline ends. This CDR3 is built from 15 residues. Germline V gene sequence: CDR1 LNHNV, CDR2 YYDKDF (reference sequence). The CDR3 spells CATSSEKGVLETQYF. CDR3 nucleotides: TGTGCCACCAGCAGTGAGAAAGGGGTTCTAGAGACCCAGTACTTC.

This chain uses TRBV6-5 with TRBJ1-1; TRBD1 matches 7 bases. Germline values: CDR1 MNHEY, CDR2 SVGAGI. Trimming removed 4 bases from V and 0 bases from J; junction bases left unmatched: 11. This CDR3 is built from 17 residues. The chain's CDR3 is CASSFYPGGTMNTEAFF. The CDR3 bases are TGTGCCAGCAGTTTCTATCCAGGGGGGACTATGAACACTGAAGCTTTCTTT.

The rearrangement links TRBV28 to TRBJ1-4, with D perhaps matching TRBD1 (6 bases). CDR3 length equals 13 residues. Per germline, CDR1 MDHEN and CDR2 SYDVKM. V lost 5 bases to trimming and J lost 7 bases, with 11 bases between them. In DNA form, the CDR3 reads TGTGCCAGCAGTGGGGGGGCAACTGAAAAACTGTTTTTT. Its protein product is CASSGGATEKLFF.